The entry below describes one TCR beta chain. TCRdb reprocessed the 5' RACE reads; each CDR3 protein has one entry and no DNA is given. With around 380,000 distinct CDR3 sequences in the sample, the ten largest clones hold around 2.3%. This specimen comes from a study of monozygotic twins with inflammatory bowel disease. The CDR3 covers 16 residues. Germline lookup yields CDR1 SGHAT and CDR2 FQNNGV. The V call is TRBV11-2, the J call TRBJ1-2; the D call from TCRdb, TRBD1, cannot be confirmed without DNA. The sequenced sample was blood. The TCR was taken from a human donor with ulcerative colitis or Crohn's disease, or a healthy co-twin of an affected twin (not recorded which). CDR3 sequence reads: CASSLDPGQGNYGYTF. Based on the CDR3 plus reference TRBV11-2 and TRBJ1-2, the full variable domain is EAGVAQSPRYKIIEKRQSVAFWCNPISGHATLYWYQQILGQGPKLLIQFQNNGVVDDSQLPKDRFSAERLKGVDSTLKIQPAKLEDSAVYLCASSLDPGQGNYGYTFGSGTRLTVV.